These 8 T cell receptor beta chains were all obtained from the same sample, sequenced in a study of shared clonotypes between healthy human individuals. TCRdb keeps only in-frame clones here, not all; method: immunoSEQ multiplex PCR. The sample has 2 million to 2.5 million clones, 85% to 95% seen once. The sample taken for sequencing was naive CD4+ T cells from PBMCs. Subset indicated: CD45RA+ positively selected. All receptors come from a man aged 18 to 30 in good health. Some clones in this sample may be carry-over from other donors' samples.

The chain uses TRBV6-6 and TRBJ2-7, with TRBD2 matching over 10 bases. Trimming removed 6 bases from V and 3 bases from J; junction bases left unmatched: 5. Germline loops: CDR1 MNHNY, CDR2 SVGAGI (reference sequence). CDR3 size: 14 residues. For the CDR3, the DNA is TGTGCCAGCAGCCCCAGCGGGAGGGACTACGAGCAGTACTTC. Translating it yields CASSPSGRDYEQYF.

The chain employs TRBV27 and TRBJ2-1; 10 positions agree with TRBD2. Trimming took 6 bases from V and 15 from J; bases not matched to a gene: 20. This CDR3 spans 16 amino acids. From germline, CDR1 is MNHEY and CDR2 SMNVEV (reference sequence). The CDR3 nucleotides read TGTGCCAGCAGCCAGAGAACCACGCGAACTAGCGGGACCCCGTTCTTC. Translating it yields CASSQRTTRTSGTPFF.

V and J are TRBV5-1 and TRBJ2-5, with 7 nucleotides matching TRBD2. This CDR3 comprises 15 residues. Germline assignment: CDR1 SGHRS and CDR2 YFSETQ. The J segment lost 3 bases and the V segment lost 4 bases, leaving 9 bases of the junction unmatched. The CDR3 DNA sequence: TGCGCCAGCAGCCCCGGGGGGAGCGGGGAAGAGACCCAGTACTTC. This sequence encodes CASSPGGSGEETQYF.

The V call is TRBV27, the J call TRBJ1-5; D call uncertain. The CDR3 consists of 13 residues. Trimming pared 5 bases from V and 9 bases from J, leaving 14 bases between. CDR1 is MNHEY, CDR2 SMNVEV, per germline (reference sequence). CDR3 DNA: TGTGCCAGCAGTCCTCGGTCGGCCTGGCCCCAGCATTTT. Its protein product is CASSPRSAWPQHF.

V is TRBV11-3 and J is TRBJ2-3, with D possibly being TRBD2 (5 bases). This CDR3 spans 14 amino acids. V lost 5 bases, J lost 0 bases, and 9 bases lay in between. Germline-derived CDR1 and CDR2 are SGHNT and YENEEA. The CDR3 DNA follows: TGTGCCAGCAGCCCGACGGGGAGCACAGATACGCAGTATTTT. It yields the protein CASSPTGSTDTQYF.

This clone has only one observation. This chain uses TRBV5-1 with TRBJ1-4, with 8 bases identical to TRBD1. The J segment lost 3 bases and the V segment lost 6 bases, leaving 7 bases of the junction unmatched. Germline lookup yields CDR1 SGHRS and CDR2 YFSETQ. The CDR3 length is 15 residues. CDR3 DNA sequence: TGCGCCAGCATGAAACAGGGGGGAGCTAATGAAAAACTGTTTTTT. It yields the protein CASMKQGGANEKLFF.

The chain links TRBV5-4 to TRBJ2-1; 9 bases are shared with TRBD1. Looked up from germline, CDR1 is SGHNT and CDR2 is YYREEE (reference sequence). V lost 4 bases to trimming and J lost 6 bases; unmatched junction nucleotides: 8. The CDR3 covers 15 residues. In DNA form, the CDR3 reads TGTGCCAGCAGCCATAAGAGACAGGGGGGCAATGAGCAGTTCTTC. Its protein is CASSHKRQGGNEQFF.

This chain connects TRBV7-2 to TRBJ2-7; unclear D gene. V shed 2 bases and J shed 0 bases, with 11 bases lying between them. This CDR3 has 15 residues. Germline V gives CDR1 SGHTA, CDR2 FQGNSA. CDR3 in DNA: TGTGCCAGCAGCTTATCCCCCTCAAGCTCCTACGAGCAGTACTTC. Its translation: CASSLSPSSSYEQYF.